At least ten counts were recorded for the clone carrying this T cell receptor beta chain. The data were taken from a study of blood T cells in healthy people across ages. This CDR3 region has 14 residues. Germline-derived CDR1 and CDR2 are SNHLY and FYNNEI. The V and J ends lost 7 bases and 14 bases respectively, with 24 bases between them. Using a J-beta primer mix together with a sample-barcoded 5' primer, a second PCR was run for roughly 7 to 11 cycles. Each CDR3 protein is one row after TCRdb ran MiXCR on the 5' RACE reads. The sample lists over 1,500,000 distinct CDR3 sequences, about two fifths occurring once.

The chain is built from TRBV2 and TRBJ2-4; D may be TRBD1 (6 bases). The clonotype comes from a human donor in good health. Sequenced material: blood. The CDR3 spells CASTLTGLPFREYF. CDR3 in DNA: TGTGCCAGCACGTTAACAGGGTTACCTTTTAGGGAGTACTTC.